This T cell receptor beta chain is drawn from a study of blood T cells in healthy people across ages. Concerning this clonotype itself: What it recognizes is unknown.

This CDR3 is 15 amino acids long. Germline V gene data show CDR1 as SGHTA and CDR2 as FQGTGA. V was clipped by 2 bases and J by 2 bases, with 11 bases between them. It was with a sample-barcoded 5' primer and a J-beta primer mix that a second PCR of roughly 7 to 12 cycles was run. A 12-random-nucleotide template-switch adaptor tagged each cDNA molecule. MiXCR, applied by TCRdb to the 5' RACE reads, yields one record per CDR3 protein. The profile shows about 970,000 distinct CDR3 sequences, roughly half of them singletons. Each individual donor underwent a draw of ten milliliters of peripheral blood. The extraction recovered at least 5 micrograms of total RNA per sample. Findings of the study overall: There were more naive CD4+ cells and higher diversity in long-lived donors than in aged donors.

The rearrangement links TRBV7-3 to TRBJ2-3; D is unclear. Sequenced: blood. The source is a woman aged 60-75 years in good health. This chain's CDR3 is CASSLGSRFTDTQYF. The DNA for the CDR3 is TGTGCCAGCAGCTTAGGTTCGCGGTTCACAGATACGCAGTATTTT.